The clone carrying this T cell receptor beta chain was observed at least ten times. TCRdb re-analysed the RACE reads in MiXCR, keeping a single row per CDR3 protein. The sample includes around 200,000 distinct CDR3 sequences, roughly 30% seen only once; the top ten take roughly 3%. The sample belongs to a study of human T cells and chemical hapten exposure. Study at large: Yields of TCR per sample differed, chiefly owing to small differences in pooled library volume.

Time point of the sample: pre-sensitization, week 0. The treatment denotes: therapeutic diphenylcyclopropenone sensitization with weekly scalp DPC. The clonotype was recovered from a young woman with alopecia areata. Some clones in this sample may be carry-over from other donors' samples. Sequences were derived from whole blood, sampled in connection with sensitization to the hapten diphenylcyclopropenone (DPC).

The CDR3 sequence is CASSGALGAGGYTF. As DNA, the CDR3 is TGTGCCAGCAGCGGCGCGTTGGGGGCTGGTGGCTACACCTTC. The chain combines TRBV7-2 with TRBJ1-2; possible D gene TRBD1, 6 bases. V lost 5 bases, J lost 7 bases, and 17 bases lay in between. Germline V gene lookup returns CDR1 SGHTA and CDR2 FQGNSA. The CDR3 is 14 residues long.